This T cell receptor beta chain was recovered during a study of vaccination effects on CD4 cells after COVID-19. As regards this clone: What it binds is unknown.

Produced via immunoSEQ multiplex PCR; TCRdb's table is partial and in-frame only. The sample includes around 33,000 clones, roughly four fifths of them seen just once. The germline V gene has CDR1 KGHSH and CDR2 LQKENI. This CDR3 region has 15 residues. The V and J ends lost 4 bases and 0 bases respectively, with 10 bases between them. ViraFEST used viral peptide pools to expand antigen-specific CD4+ T cells before sequencing. A 10-day culture period preceded the isolation of CD4+ T cells. Of the BNT162b2 and mRNA-1273 vaccines, participants received two doses of one or the other. Neither prior SARS-CoV-2 infection nor positive nucleocapsid antibodies were present in the vaccine recipients. Cultures of fewer than 2.5 million PBMC per well contained about 10 IU/ml IL-2 plus 10 ug/ml peptides.

Material: CD4+ T cells from PBMCs cultured with HCoV-NL63 spike peptides, obtained after COVID-19 vaccination. The J gene is TRBJ1-3, the V gene TRBV18; D perhaps matches TRBD1 (5 bases). The receptor comes from a human donor who received a COVID-19 vaccine. Some clones in this sample may be carry-over from other donors' samples. CDR3 residues: CASSLTGTSGNTIYF. The CDR3 nucleotides read TGTGCCAGCTCACTAACAGGAACCTCTGGAAACACCATATATTTT.